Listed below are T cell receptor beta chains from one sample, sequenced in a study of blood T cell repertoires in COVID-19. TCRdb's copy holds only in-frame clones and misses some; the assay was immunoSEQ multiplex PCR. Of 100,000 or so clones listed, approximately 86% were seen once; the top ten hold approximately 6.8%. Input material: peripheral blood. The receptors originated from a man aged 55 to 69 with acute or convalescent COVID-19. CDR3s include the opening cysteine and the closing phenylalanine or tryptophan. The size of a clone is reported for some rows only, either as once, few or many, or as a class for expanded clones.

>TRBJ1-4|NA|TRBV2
CASGETGGSDEKLFF
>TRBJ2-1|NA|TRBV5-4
CASSLDLAGAYNEQFF
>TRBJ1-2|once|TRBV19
CASSIEVGLQGEGNYGYTF
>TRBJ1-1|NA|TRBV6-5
CASNSFTEAFF
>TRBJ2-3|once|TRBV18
CASSRRHSTDTQYF
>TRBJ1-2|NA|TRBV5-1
CASSLDRVHGYTF
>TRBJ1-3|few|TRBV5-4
CASSLGGTGHSGNTIYF
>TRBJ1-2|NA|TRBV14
CASSQAHRGVRGYTF
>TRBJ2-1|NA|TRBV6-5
CASSSKSGTIGEQFF
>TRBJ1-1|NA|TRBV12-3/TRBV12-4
CASSTGEIAEAFF
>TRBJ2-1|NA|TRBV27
CASKLDLAGTSLEFF
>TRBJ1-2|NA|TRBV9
CASSVQGARETF
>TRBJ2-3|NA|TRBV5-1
CASTGGGTDTQYF
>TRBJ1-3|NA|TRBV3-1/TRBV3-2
CASSQGLGNTIYF
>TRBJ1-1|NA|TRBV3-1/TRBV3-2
CASSFRRGGTEAFF
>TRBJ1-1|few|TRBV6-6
CASSYSNTGESSRAFF
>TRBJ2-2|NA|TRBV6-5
CASRPQGAVTGELFF
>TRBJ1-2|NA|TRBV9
CASSVESAGWTGYGYTF
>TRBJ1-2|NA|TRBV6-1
CASSEARRVGYTF
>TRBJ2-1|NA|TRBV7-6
CASSKGLASYNEQFF
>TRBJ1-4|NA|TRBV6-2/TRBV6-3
CASSYSGEEKLFF
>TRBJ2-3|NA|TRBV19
CASSIAGFPYF
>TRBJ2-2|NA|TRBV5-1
CASSLVSGSGTGELFF
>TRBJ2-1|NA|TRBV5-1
CASSLIPAGRNEQFF